One sample yielded the 25 T cell receptor beta chains listed below, sequenced in a study of T cell responses to AZD1222 COVID-19 vaccine. The repertoire was sequenced with immunoSEQ multiplex PCR; TCRdb's copy has only in-frame clones and lacks some. The sample consists of about 200,000 clones, around 94% of them appearing once. The sample here was peripheral blood, taken 28 days after the second dose of the MenACWY control vaccine. All receptors derive from an adult who received the MenACWY meningococcal vaccine as a control.

The chain has TRBV3-1 (or the pseudogene TRBV3-2) and TRBJ2-1; D is unresolved. The V gene lost 4 bases and the J gene lost 3 bases, with 13 bases spanning the gap. CDR1 and CDR2 from the germline V gene are LGHDT and YNNKEL (reference sequence). The CDR3 totals 15 residues. As DNA, the CDR3 is TGTGCCAGCAGCCGCCCCGAGTGGAGCTACAATGAGCAGTTCTTC. Encoded protein: CASSRPEWSYNEQFF.

The chain is built from TRBV7-9 and TRBJ2-1; TRBD2 matches at 10 bases. CDR3 size: 16 residues. V was clipped by 2 bases and J by 7 bases; unmatched bases: 8. Per germline, CDR1 SEHNR and CDR2 FQNEAQ (reference sequence). CDR3 amino acids: CASSLQASGRRNEQFF. In DNA form, the CDR3 reads TGTGCCAGCAGCTTACAGGCTAGCGGGAGAAGGAATGAGCAGTTCTTC.

The chain employs TRBV5-1 and TRBJ1-3; D not resolved. V lost 0 bases to trimming and J lost 8 bases, with 18 bases between them. Per germline, CDR1 SGHRS and CDR2 YFSETQ. The CDR3 contains 16 residues. CDR3 sequence reads: CASSLDGRERGDTIYF. Written as DNA, the CDR3 is TGCGCCAGCAGCTTGGATGGGCGGGAACGAGGCGACACCATATATTTT.

The J gene is TRBJ1-3, the V gene TRBV14; 7 bases are shared with TRBD1. The CDR3 length is 18 residues. Germline V gene sequence: CDR1 SGHDN, CDR2 FVKESK. V was pared by 0 bases and J by 8 bases, with 16 bases of the junction left unmatched. The CDR3 region is CASSQDLRAGGLIDTIYF. CDR3 coding DNA: TGTGCCAGCAGCCAAGATCTCCGGGCAGGGGGTCTGATAGACACCATATATTTT.

The genes are TRBV5-6 and TRBJ2-5, with a weak D call TRBD1 (5 bases). The V end was cut by 1 base, the J end by 3 bases, with 7 bases between. The CDR3 extends over 13 amino acids. CDR1 is SGHDT and CDR2 is YYEEEE in the germline V gene. CDR3 bases: TGTGCCAGCAGCTTGTTACAGGAAGAGACCCAGTACTTC. Translated, it gives CASSLLQEETQYF. Complete variable domain (other parts from reference TRBV5-6 and TRBJ2-5): DAGVTQSPTHLIKTRGQQVTLRCSPKSGHDTVSWYQQALGQGPQFIFQYYEEEERQRGNFPDRFSGHQFPNYSSELNVNALLLGDSALYLCASSLLQEETQYFGPGTRLLVL.

This chain joins TRBV6-5 and TRBJ2-7; weak D call: TRBD2 (6 bases). Germline CDR1 is MNHEY and CDR2 is SVGAGI. The CDR3 contains 15 residues. V lost 0 bases, J lost 7 bases, and 16 bases lay in between. CDR3 DNA: TGTGCCAGCAGTTACTCGGGACTTGCCTCTATAGAGCAGTACTTC. Protein: CASSYSGLASIEQYF.

The chain recombines TRBV20-1 with TRBJ1-2; 7 bases fit TRBD1. Per the germline V gene, CDR1 is DFQATT and CDR2 is SNEGSKA (reference sequence). This CDR3 contains 11 residues. The CDR3 protein is CKGTVSGGYTF. CDR3 nucleotides: TGCAAAGGGACAGTATCCGGCGGCTACACCTTC.

The CDR3 DNA is TGCGCCAGCACGAGGGGGGAGAACACCGGGGAGCTGTTTTTT. As protein: CASTRGENTGELFF. V usage is TRBV5-1 and J usage is TRBJ2-2; TRBD1 or TRBD2 may be the D gene (6 bases each). Germline V CDR1 and CDR2: SGHRS, YFSETQ. The V end lost 6 bases, the J end lost 1 base, and 10 bases lay between the germline ends. CDR3 length: 14 residues.

The V gene is TRBV9, the J gene TRBJ2-7; 8 bases are a match to TRBD1. This CDR3 has 14 residues. In germline, CDR1 is SGDLS, CDR2 YYNGEE. V was clipped by 2 bases and J by 7 bases; unmatched bases: 8. In DNA form, the CDR3 reads TGTGCCAGCAGCGTCACGGACAGGGTAGAAGAGCAGTACTTC. Translated, it gives CASSVTDRVEEQYF.

The chain combines TRBV18 with TRBJ1-6; 12 nucleotides match TRBD1. Losses at the gene ends were 4 bases for V and 6 bases for J; bases not matched to a gene: 10. The germline V gene encodes CDR1 KGHSH and CDR2 LQKENI. The CDR3 totals 18 residues. As DNA, the CDR3 is TGTGCCAGCTCACTGTCCGGGACAGGGGGCGCGAGTAATTCACCCCTCCACTTT. Protein product: CASSLSGTGGASNSPLHF. The variable domain in full, completed from reference TRBV18 and TRBJ1-6, reads NAGVMQNPRHLVRRRGQEARLRCSPMKGHSHVYWYRQLPEEGLKFMVYLQKENIIDESGMPKERFSAEFPKEGPSILRIQQVVRGDSAAYFCASSLSGTGGASNSPLHFGNGTRLTVT.

The V call is TRBV2, the J call TRBJ2-2; D ambiguous. The CDR3 contains 13 residues. CDR1 and CDR2 from the germline V gene are SNHLY and FYNNEI. V lost 6 bases and J 8 bases, leaving 13 bases between the germline ends. CDR3 sequence (DNA): TGTGCCAGCAGGGCCTCGCTAGGGGGGGAGCTGTTTTTT. This codes for CASRASLGGELFF.

This chain uses TRBV7-9 with TRBJ1-1, with a weak D call TRBD1 (6 bases). This CDR3 contains 14 residues. Trimming left V 5 bases short and J 1 base short, with 11 bases between. Germline loops: CDR1 SEHNR, CDR2 FQNEAQ (reference sequence). For the CDR3, the DNA is TGTGCCAGCAGCCTACTGGACAGGAACACTGAAGCTTTCTTT. Translated, it gives CASSLLDRNTEAFF.

This chain uses TRBV5-5 with TRBJ2-7; D is unresolved. Germline assignment: CDR1 SGHKS and CDR2 YYEKEE (reference sequence). The CDR3 consists of 14 residues. V lost 4 bases, J lost 2 bases, and 13 bases lay in between. The CDR3 nucleotides are TGTGCCAGCAGCCATCATCTACTAACCTACGAGCAGTACTTC. Translating it yields CASSHHLLTYEQYF.

This chain links TRBV7-2 with TRBJ2-5; 8 bases are a match to TRBD1. From germline, CDR1 is SGHTA and CDR2 FQGNSA. There are 16 residues in the CDR3. V gave up 3 bases and J gave up 2 bases; unmatched junction bases: 8. The CDR3 bases are TGTGCCAGCAGCTTCCAAAGGACAGGGAAACAAGAGACCCAGTACTTC. This gives the protein CASSFQRTGKQETQYF. Variable domain in full (rest from reference TRBV7-2 and TRBJ2-5): GAGVSQSPSNKVTEKGKDVELRCDPISGHTALYWYRQSLGQGLEFLIYFQGNSAPDKSGLPSDRFSAERTGGSVSTLTIQRTQQEDSAVYLCASSFQRTGKQETQYFGPGTRLLVL.

The chain couples TRBV4-1 to TRBJ1-1; the D is unclear. V lost 5 bases and J 6 bases, leaving 16 bases between the germline ends. The CDR3 is made up of 14 amino acids. From germline, CDR1 is MGHRA and CDR2 YSYEKL. The CDR3 is CASSDRPSSAEAFF. The CDR3 DNA sequence: TGCGCCAGCAGCGATCGGCCTTCCTCGGCTGAAGCTTTCTTT.

This clone was recorded only once. The J gene is TRBJ1-1, the V gene TRBV6-5, with a weak D call TRBD1 (6 bases). From germline, CDR1 is MNHEY and CDR2 SVGAGI. The V and J ends lost 3 bases and 1 base respectively, with 15 bases between them. CDR3 length: 16 amino acids. CDR3: CASSYRTGTGNTEAFF. The CDR3 region has the DNA TGTGCCAGCAGTTATCGTACAGGGACGGGGAACACTGAAGCTTTCTTT.

The rearrangement links TRBV7-8 to TRBJ1-2; possible D gene TRBD1, 6 bases. V shed 3 bases and J shed 5 bases, with 13 bases lying between them. CDR3 length: 14 residues. Germline V gives CDR1 SGHVS, CDR2 FQNEAQ. In nucleotides, the CDR3 is TGTGCCAGCAGCTTTAGGACGCAGGGGTATGGCTACACCTTC. As protein: CASSFRTQGYGYTF.

The chain is built from TRBV7-9 and TRBJ2-1; 9 nucleotides align to TRBD1. Per the germline V gene, CDR1 is SEHNR and CDR2 is FQNEAQ (reference sequence). CDR3 size: 17 residues. J was trimmed by 5 bases and V by 5 bases; bases with no gene match: 13. The CDR3 nucleotides are TGTGCCAGCAGCACCCGGACAGGGGAACCTACCCACAATGAGCAGTTCTTC. Its protein is CASSTRTGEPTHNEQFF. The entire variable domain, with the rest obtained from reference TRBV7-9 and TRBJ2-1, is as follows: DTGVSQNPRHKITKRGQNVTFRCDPISEHNRLYWYRQTLGQGPEFLTYFQNEAQLEKSRLLSDRFSAERPKGSFSTLEIQRTEQGDSAMYLCASSTRTGEPTHNEQFFGPGTRLTVL.

The chain uses TRBV5-4 and TRBJ2-7, with D possibly matching TRBD1 (6 bases). Germline V gives CDR1 SGHNT, CDR2 YYREEE (reference sequence). This CDR3 region has 15 residues. Between the trimmed V and J ends, which lost 4 bases and 5 bases, there was a span of 19 bases. This chain's CDR3 is CASSPPGQTWDEQYF. Here the CDR3 DNA reads TGTGCCAGCAGCCCCCCCGGACAGACCTGGGACGAGCAGTACTTC.

This clone showed up just a few times. V and J are TRBV6-5 and TRBJ2-7, with 7 bases lining up with TRBD1. The CDR3 runs 11 residues. The V segment lost 6 bases and the J segment 6 bases; nucleotides outside the gene matches: 2. The germline gives CDR1 MNHEY, CDR2 SVGAGI. The CDR3 nucleotides are TGTGCCAGCAGAAGACAGGGCGAGCAGTACTTC. This translates into CASRRQGEQYF.

The rearrangement joins TRBV19 to TRBJ2-6; 8 bases are shared with TRBD2. The CDR3 consists of 17 residues. Germline V gene sequence: CDR1 LNHDA, CDR2 SQIVND (reference sequence). V was clipped by 7 bases and J by 0 bases; unmatched bases: 8. CDR3 sequence (DNA): TGTGCCAGTAACTCGGGGGGGTCCCCCTCTGGGGCCAACGTCCTGACTTTC. It is translated as CASNSGGSPSGANVLTF.

V and J are TRBV3-1 (or the pseudogene TRBV3-2) and TRBJ1-5; 7 bases fit TRBD1. Germline CDR1 is LGHDT and CDR2 is YNNKEL (reference sequence). The CDR3 extends over 16 amino acids. V gave up 1 base and J gave up 4 bases; unmatched junction bases: 7. This chain's CDR3 is CASSQGDSVQNQPQHF. The CDR3 DNA is TGTGCCAGCAGCCAAGGGGACAGTGTTCAAAATCAGCCCCAGCATTTT.

The CDR3 sequence: CASSGTDTVYEQYF. The CDR3 region has the DNA TGTGCCAGTAGTGGGACGGACACGGTCTACGAGCAGTACTTC. The J gene is TRBJ2-7, the V gene TRBV19, with D perhaps matching TRBD1 or TRBD2 (5 bases each). Trimming shortened V by 5 bases and J by 3 bases, and 14 bases separated the two germline ends. The germline V gene encodes CDR1 LNHDA and CDR2 SQIVND (reference sequence). CDR3 length: 14 residues. The full variable domain, rest sourced from reference TRBV19 and TRBJ2-7, is DGGITQSPKYLFRKEGQNVTLSCEQNLNHDAMYWYRQDPGQGLRLIYYSQIVNDFQKGDIAEGYSVSREKKESFPLTVTSAQKNPTAFYLCASSGTDTVYEQYFGPGTRLTVT.

V gene TRBV3-1 (or the pseudogene TRBV3-2) combines with J gene TRBJ2-7, with a weak D call TRBD2 (7 bases). The V and J ends lost 4 bases and 2 bases respectively, with 12 bases between them. Looked up from germline, CDR1 is LGHDT and CDR2 is YNNKEL (reference sequence). The CDR3 is 14 residues long. CDR3 DNA sequence: TGTGCCAGCAGCCGGGGGGAGGGGGCCTACGAGCAGTACTTC. It is translated as CASSRGEGAYEQYF.

CDR3 in amino acids: CASSIEGVSYNEQFF. CDR3 coding DNA: TGTGCCAGTAGTATAGAGGGGGTTTCCTACAATGAGCAGTTCTTC. This chain uses TRBV19 with TRBJ2-1; possibly TRBD1 or TRBD2 for D (5 bases each). The germline V gene encodes CDR1 LNHDA and CDR2 SQIVND (reference sequence). V lost 0 bases, J lost 1 base, and 7 bases lay in between. The CDR3 is 15 amino acids.